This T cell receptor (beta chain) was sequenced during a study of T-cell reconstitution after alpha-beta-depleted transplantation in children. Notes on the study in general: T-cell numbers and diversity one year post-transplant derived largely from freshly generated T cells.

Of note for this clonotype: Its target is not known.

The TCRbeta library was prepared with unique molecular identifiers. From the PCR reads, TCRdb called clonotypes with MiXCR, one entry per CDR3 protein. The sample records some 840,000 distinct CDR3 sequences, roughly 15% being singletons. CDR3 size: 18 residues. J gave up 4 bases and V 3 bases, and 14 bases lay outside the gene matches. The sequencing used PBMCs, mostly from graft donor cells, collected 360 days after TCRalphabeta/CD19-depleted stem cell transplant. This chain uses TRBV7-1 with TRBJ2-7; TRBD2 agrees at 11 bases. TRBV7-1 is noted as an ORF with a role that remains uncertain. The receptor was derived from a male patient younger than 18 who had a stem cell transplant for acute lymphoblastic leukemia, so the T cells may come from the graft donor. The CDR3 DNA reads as TGTGCCAGCAGCTCTAGGCCGCCACTAGCGGGAGTTGAGTACGAGCAGTACTTC. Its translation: CASSSRPPLAGVEYEQYF.